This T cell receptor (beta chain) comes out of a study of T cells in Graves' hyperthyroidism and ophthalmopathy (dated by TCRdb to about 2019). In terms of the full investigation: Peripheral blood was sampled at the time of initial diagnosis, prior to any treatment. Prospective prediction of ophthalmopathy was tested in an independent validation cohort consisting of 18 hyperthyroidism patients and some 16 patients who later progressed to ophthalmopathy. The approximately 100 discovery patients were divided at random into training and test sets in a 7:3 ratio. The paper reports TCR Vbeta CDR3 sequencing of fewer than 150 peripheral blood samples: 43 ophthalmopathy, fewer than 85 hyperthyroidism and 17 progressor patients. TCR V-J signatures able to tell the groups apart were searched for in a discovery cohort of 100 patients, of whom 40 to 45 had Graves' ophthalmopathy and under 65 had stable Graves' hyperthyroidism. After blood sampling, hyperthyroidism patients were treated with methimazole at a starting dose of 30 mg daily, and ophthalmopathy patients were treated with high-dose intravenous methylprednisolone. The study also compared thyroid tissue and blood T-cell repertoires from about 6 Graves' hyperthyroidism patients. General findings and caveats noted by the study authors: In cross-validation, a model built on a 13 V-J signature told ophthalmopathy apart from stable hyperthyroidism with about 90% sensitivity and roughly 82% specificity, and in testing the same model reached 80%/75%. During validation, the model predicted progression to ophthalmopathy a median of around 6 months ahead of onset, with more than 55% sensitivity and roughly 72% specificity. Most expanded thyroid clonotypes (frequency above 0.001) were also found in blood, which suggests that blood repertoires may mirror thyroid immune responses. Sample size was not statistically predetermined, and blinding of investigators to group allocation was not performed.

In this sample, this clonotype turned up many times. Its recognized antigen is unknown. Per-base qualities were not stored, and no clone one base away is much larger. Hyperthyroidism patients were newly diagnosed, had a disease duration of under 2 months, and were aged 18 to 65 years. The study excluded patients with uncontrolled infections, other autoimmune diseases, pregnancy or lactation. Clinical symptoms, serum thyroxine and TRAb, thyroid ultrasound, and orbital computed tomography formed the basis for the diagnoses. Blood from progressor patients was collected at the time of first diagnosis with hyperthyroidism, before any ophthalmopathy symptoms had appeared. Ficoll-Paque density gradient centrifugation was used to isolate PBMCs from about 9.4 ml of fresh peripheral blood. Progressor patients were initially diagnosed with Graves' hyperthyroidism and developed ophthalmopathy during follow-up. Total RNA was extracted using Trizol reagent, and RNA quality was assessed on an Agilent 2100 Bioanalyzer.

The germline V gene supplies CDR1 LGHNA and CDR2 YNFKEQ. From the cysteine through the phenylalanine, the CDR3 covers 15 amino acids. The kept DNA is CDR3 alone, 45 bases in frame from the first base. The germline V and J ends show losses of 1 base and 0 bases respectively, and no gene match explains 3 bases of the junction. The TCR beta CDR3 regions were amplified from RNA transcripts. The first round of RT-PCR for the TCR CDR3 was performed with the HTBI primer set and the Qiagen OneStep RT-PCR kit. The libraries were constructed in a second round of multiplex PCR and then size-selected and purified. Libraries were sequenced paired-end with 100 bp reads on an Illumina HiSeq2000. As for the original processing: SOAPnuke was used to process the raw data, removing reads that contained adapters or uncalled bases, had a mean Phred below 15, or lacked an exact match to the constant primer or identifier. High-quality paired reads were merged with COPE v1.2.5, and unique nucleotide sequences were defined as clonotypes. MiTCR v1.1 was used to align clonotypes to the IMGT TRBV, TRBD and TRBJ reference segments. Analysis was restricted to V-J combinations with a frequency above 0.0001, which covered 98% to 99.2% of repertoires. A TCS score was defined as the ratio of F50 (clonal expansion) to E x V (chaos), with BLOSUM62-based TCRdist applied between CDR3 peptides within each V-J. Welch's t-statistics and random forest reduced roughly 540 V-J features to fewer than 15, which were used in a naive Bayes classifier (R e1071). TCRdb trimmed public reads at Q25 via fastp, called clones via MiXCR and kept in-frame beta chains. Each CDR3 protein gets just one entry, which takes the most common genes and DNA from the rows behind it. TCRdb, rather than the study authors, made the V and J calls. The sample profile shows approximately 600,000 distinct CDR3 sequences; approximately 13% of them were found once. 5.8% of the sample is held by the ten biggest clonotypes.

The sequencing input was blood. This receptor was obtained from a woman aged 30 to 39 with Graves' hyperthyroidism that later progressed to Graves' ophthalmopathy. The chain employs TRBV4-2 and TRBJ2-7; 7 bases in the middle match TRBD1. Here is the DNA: TGTGCCAGCAGCCAAGGGACAGGTAACTCCTACGAGCAGTACTTC. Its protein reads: CASSQGTGNSYEQYF.